The clone carrying this TCR beta chain was picked up one time. Its specificity is unknown. This record belongs to a study of T cell responses to AZD1222 COVID-19 vaccine. Study findings and constraints: Sampling that yielded the repertoires occurred only after the peak T cell response. Spike-wide coverage was observed for vaccine-associated CD4 TCRs, with dominant responses at 160-218 and 743-854.

Sequencing used immunoSEQ multiplex PCR; TCRdb keeps in-frame clones, though not all of them. This repertoire shows fewer than 150,000 clones, roughly nine tenths found once; its top ten account for approximately 9.8%. V lost 7 bases, J lost 6 bases, and 14 bases stayed unmatched. The CDR3 contains 15 residues. Germline CDR1 reads SNHLY; CDR2 reads FYNNEI. Investigators merged groups given second doses at roughly 4 or roughly 12 weeks. Material: peripheral blood, obtained 28 days after the second AZD1222 dose. The rearrangement links TRBV2 to TRBJ1-2, with TRBD1 identical over 7 bases. The sequence derives from an adult who received the AZD1222 COVID-19 vaccine. CDR3 sequence: CASIPLTGTLDGYTF. The CDR3 DNA follows: TGTGCCAGCATTCCTCTGACAGGGACCTTGGATGGCTACACCTTC.